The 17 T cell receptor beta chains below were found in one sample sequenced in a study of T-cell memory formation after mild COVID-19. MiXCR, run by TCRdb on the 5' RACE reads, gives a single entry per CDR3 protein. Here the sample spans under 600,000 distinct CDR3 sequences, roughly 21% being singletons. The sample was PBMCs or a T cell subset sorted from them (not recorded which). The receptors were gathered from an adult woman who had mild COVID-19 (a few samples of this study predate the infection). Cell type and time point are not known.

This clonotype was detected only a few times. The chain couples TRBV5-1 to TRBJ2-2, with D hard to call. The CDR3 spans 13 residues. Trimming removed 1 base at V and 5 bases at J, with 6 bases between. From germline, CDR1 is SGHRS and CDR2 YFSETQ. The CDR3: CASSLRRTGELFF. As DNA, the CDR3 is TGCGCCAGCAGCTTGCGCCGAACCGGGGAGCTGTTTTTT.

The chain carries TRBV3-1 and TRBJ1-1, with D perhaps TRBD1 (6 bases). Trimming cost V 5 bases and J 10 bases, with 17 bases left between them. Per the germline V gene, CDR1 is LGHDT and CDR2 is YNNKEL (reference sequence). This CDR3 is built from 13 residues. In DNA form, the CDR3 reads TGTGCCAGCAGCACGCACAGGGCTGGGGGAGCTTTCTTT. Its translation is CASSTHRAGGAFF.

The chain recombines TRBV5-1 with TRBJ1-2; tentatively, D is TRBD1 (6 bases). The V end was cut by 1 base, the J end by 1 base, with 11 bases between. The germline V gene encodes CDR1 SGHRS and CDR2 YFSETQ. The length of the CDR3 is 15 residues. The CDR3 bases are TGCGCCAGCAGCTTGCGGGGGGCGAGTAACTATGGCTACACCTTC. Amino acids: CASSLRGASNYGYTF. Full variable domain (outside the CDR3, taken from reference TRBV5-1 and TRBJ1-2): KAGVTQTPRYLIKTRGQQVTLSCSPISGHRSVSWYQQTPGQGLQFLFEYFSETQRNKGNFPGRFSGRQFSNSRSEMNVSTLELGDSALYLCASSLRGASNYGYTFGSGTRLTVV.

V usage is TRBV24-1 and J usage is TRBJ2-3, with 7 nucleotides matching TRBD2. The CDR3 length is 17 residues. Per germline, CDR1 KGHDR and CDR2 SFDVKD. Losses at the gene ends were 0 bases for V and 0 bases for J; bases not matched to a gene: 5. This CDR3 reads CATSDLGPAGSTDTQYF. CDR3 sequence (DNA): TGTGCCACCAGTGATTTGGGGCCAGCGGGAAGCACAGATACGCAGTATTTT.

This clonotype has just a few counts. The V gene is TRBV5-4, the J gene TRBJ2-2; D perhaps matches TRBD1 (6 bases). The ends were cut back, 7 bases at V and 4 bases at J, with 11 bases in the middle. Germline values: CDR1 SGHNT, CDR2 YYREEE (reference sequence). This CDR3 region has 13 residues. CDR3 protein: CASGQTATGELFF. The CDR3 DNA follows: TGTGCCAGCGGACAGACAGCCACCGGGGAGCTGTTTTTT.

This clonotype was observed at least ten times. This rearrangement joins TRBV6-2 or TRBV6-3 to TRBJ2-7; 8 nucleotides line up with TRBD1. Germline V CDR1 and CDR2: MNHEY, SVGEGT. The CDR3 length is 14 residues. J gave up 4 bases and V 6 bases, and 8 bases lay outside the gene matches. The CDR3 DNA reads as TGTGCCAGCAGCCCACAGGGGGGTACGTACGAGCAGTACTTC. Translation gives CASSPQGGTYEQYF.

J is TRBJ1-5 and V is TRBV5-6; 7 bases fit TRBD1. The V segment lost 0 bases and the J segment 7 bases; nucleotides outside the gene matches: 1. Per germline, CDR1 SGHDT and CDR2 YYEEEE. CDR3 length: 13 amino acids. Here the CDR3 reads CASSLEGQQPQHF. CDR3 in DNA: TGTGCCAGCAGCTTGGAGGGACAGCAGCCCCAGCATTTT.

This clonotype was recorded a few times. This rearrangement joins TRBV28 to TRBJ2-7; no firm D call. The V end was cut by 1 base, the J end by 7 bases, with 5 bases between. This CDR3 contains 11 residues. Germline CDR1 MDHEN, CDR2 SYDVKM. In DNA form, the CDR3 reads TGTGCCAGCAGTTTATCACAGGAGCAGTACTTC. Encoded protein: CASSLSQEQYF. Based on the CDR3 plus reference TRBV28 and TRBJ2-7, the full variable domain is DVKVTQSSRYLVKRTGEKVFLECVQDMDHENMFWYRQDPGLGLRLIYFSYDVKMKEKGDIPEGYSVSREKKERFSLILESASTNQTSMYLCASSLSQEQYFGPGTRLTVT.

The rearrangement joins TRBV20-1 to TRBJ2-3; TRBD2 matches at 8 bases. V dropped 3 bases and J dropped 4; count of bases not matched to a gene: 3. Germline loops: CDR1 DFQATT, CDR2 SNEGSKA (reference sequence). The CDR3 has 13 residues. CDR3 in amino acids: CSARTSVADTQYF. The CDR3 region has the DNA TGCAGTGCTAGGACTAGCGTGGCAGATACGCAGTATTTT.

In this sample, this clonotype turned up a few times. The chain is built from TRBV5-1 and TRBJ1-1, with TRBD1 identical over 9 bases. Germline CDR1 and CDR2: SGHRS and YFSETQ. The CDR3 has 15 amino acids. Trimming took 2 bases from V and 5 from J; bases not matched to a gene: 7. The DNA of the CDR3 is TGCGCCAGCAGCTTACTACAGGGGGCGAAGACTGAAGCTTTCTTT. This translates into CASSLLQGAKTEAFF. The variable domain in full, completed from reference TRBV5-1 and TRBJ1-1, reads KAGVTQTPRYLIKTRGQQVTLSCSPISGHRSVSWYQQTPGQGLQFLFEYFSETQRNKGNFPGRFSGRQFSNSRSEMNVSTLELGDSALYLCASSLLQGAKTEAFFGQGTRLTVV.

This CDR3 is CASSLRTSGSGNEQFF. The CDR3 nucleotides are TGTGCCAGCAGCCTACGGACTAGCGGGAGCGGGAATGAGCAGTTCTTC. The J gene is TRBJ2-1, the V gene TRBV11-2, with 13 positions matching TRBD2. V gave up 5 bases and J gave up 7 bases; unmatched junction bases: 8. From germline, CDR1 is SGHAT and CDR2 FQNNGV. CDR3 length equals 16 residues.

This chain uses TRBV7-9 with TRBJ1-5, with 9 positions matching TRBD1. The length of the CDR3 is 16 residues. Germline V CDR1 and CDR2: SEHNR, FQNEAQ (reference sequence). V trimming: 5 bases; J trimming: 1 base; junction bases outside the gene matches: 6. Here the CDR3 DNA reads TGTGCCAGCAGCCGTGACGACAGGGGGAGCAATCAGCCCCAGCATTTT. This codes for CASSRDDRGSNQPQHF.

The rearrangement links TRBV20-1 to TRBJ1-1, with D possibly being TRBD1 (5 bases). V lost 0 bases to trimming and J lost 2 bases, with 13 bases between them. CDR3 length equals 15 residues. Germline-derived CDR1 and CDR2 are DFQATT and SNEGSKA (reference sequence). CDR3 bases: TGCAGTGCTAGAGATGCGGGCAGGGCAAACACTGAAGCTTTCTTT. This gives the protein CSARDAGRANTEAFF.

The CDR3 sequence: CASSRAGSSYEQYF. The CDR3 DNA follows: TGTGCCAGCAGTCGAGCGGGATCCTCCTACGAGCAGTACTTC. The rearrangement joins TRBV6-2 or TRBV6-3 to TRBJ2-7; 7 bases map to TRBD2. CDR1 MNHEY and CDR2 SVGEGT come from the germline V gene. Trimming at V came to 5 bases and at J to 0 bases, leaving 4 bases not matched to a gene. The CDR3 has 14 residues.

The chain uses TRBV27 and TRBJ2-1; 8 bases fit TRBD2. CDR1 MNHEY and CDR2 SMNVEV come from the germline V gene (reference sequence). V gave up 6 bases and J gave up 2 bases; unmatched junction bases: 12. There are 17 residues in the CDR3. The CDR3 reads CASSKTIAGGTYNEQFF. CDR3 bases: TGTGCCAGCAGCAAGACTATTGCGGGAGGAACCTACAATGAGCAGTTCTTC.

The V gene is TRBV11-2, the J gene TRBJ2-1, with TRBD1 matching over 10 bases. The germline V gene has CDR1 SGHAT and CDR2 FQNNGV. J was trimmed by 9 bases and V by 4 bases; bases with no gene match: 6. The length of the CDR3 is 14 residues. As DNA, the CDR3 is TGTGCCAGCAGCTCTCTGACAGGGGGCACTGAGCAGTTCTTC. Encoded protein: CASSSLTGGTEQFF. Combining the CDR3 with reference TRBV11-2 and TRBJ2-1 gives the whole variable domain EAGVAQSPRYKIIEKRQSVAFWCNPISGHATLYWYQQILGQGPKLLIQFQNNGVVDDSQLPKDRFSAERLKGVDSTLKIQPAKLEDSAVYLCASSSLTGGTEQFFGPGTRLTVL.

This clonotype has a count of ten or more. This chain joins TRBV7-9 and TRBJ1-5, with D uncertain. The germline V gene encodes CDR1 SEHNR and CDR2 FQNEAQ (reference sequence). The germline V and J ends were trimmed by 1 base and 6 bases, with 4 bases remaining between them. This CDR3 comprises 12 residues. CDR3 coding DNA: TGTGCCAGCAGCTTAGACAGTCAGCCCCAGCATTTT. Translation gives CASSLDSQPQHF.